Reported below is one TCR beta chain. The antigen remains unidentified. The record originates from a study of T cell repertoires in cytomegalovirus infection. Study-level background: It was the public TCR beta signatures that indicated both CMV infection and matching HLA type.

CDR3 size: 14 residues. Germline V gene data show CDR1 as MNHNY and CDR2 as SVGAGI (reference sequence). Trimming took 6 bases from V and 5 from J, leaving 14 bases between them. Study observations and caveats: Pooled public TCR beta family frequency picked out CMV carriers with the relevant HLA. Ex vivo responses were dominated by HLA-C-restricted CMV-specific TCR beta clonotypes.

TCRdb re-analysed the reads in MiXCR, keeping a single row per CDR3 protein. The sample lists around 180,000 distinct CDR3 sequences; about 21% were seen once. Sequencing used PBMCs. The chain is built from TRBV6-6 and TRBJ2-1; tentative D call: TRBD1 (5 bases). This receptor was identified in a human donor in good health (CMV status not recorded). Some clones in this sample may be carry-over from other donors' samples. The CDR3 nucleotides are TGTGCCAGCAGGGACATAAAGTCGAACAATGAGCAGTTCTTC. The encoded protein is CASRDIKSNNEQFF.